This record covers a single T cell receptor (beta chain). The V end lost 3 bases, the J end lost 3 bases, and 12 bases lay between the germline ends. CDR1 MDHEN and CDR2 SYDVKM come from the germline V gene. There are 14 residues in the CDR3. Across 20 to 25 US areas, participants ranged in age from 18 to 89 years. This specimen belongs to a study of blood T cell repertoires in COVID-19. Study in general: Collection of acute and convalescent COVID-19 samples took place in the United States, Italy and Spain. Sources were T cells, B-cell-depleted T cells, or PBMCs; the material itself was cDNA or gDNA.

In the authors' methods: Nucleated cell number was recorded as an estimate derived from reference gene primer amplification. TCRdb keeps only in-frame clones here, not all; method: immunoSEQ multiplex PCR. The V and J calls and clone size come from that table; D and trimming were worked out from the DNA. This sample has fewer than 300,000 clones; about 91% occur once, and the top ten carry roughly 1.2%. What was sequenced was PBMCs or T cells enriched from blood (not recorded which). This sequence originates from a middle-aged woman with acute COVID-19. This chain uses TRBV28 with TRBJ2-7; no firm D call. The CDR3 DNA is TGTGCCAGCAGTTTGATGCAGGTAAACTACGAGCAGTACTTC. This gives the protein CASSLMQVNYEQYF.